These 16 T cell receptor beta chains originate from one sample sequenced in a study of blood T cells in healthy people across ages. Alongside a J-beta primer mix, a sample-barcoded 5' primer served in a second PCR lasting about 7 to 11 cycles. TCRdb processed the 5' RACE reads anew with MiXCR; each CDR3 protein has one entry. The sample yields under 1,000,000 distinct CDR3 sequences, around 36% seen once. The sequenced material came from blood. Receptors were obtained from a man younger than 35 in good health.

The gene calls are TRBV10-3 and TRBJ2-7, with 7 bases aligning to TRBD1. The CDR3 length is 16 residues. Losses at the gene ends were 2 bases for V and 2 bases for J; bases not matched to a gene: 9. CDR1 and CDR2 from the germline V gene are ENHRY and SYGVKD. CDR3 sequence: CAISEEQGLGTYEQYF. In DNA, the CDR3 is TGTGCCATCAGTGAGGAACAGGGGTTGGGGACCTACGAGCAGTACTTC.

This clonotype turned up a few times. Since a much larger clone is just one base distant, this may be a read error. The chain is built from TRBV5-1 and TRBJ2-7, with 11 bases that match TRBD1. CDR1 and CDR2 (germline): SGHRS, YFSETQ. The CDR3 runs 16 residues. V was pared by 4 bases and J by 7 bases, with 13 bases of the junction left unmatched. The CDR3 loop reads CASSLVPGQGENEQYF. For the CDR3, the DNA is TGCGCCAGCAGCCTAGTACCGGGACAGGGGGAAAATGAGCAGTACTTC.

The chain links TRBV6-6 to TRBJ2-7; 7 bases are shared with TRBD1. The CDR3 loop spans 17 amino acids. J gave up 0 bases and V 2 bases, and 10 bases lay outside the gene matches. CDR1 and CDR2 (germline): MNHNY, SVGAGI (reference sequence). Here the CDR3 reads CASSYPRQGATSYEQYF. The DNA for the CDR3 is TGTGCCAGCAGTTACCCAAGACAGGGTGCGACCTCCTACGAGCAGTACTTC.

This clonotype was seen a few times. The chain combines TRBV10-3 with TRBJ1-1; TRBD1 is a possible D gene (5 bases). Deletions cut 7 bases from V and 1 base from J, with 13 bases between. The CDR3 loop spans 14 amino acids. Per the germline V gene, CDR1 is ENHRY and CDR2 is SYGVKD. CDR3 bases: TGTGCCATCACCGACCAGGGTCCGAACACTGAAGCTTTCTTT. It encodes CAITDQGPNTEAFF.

This clonotype was counted only a few times. V and J are TRBV20-1 and TRBJ2-3; tentatively, D is TRBD1 (5 bases). The germline gives CDR1 DFQATT, CDR2 SNEGSKA (reference sequence). The CDR3 contains 17 residues. Trimming removed 2 bases at V and 0 bases at J, with 18 bases between. CDR3 sequence reads: CSARPHLTATSTDTQYF. The CDR3, as DNA: TGCAGTGCTAGACCCCACTTGACAGCCACGAGCACAGATACGCAGTATTTT.

This rearrangement joins TRBV30 to TRBJ1-5; 7 bases align to TRBD1. With 2 bases clipped from V and 7 bases from J, the junction kept 8 bases outside the gene matches. Germline V gives CDR1 GTSNPN, CDR2 SVGIG (reference sequence). The CDR3 runs to 14 residues. In DNA form, the CDR3 reads TGTGCCTGGAGTTTAAGGGGGCTGGGGCAGCCCCAGCATTTT. It encodes CAWSLRGLGQPQHF.

As for this clonotype: The conserved closing phenylalanine or tryptophan is absent in this CDR3, likely reflecting a read error. This chain uses TRBV20-1 with TRBJ1-5; D is possibly TRBD1 (6 bases). CDR1 is DFQATT, CDR2 SNEGSKA, per germline (reference sequence). The CDR3 is 14 amino acids. The CDR3 sequence: CSAARTARNHPQHL. The CDR3 DNA reads as TGCAGTGCTGCCCGGACAGCAAGAAATCACCCCCAGCATCTT.

On this clonotype itself: A read error may explain this, as a much larger clone is one base away. V is TRBV9 and J is TRBJ2-4; the D gene is possibly TRBD2 (5 bases). The last part of the DNA fits TRBJ2-5 better; the J call may be wrong. The germline V gene has CDR1 SGDLS and CDR2 YYNGEE. This CDR3 spans 15 amino acids. This CDR3 reads CTSSVVGAVQETQYF. In nucleotides, the CDR3 is TGTACCAGCAGCGTAGTCGGAGCGGTCCAAGAGACCCAGTACTTC.

This clonotype was seen only a few times. This chain connects TRBV7-3 to TRBJ2-5; a possible D gene is TRBD1 (6 bases). The CDR3 has 15 amino acids. V lost 5 bases and J 2 bases, leaving 15 bases between the germline ends. In germline, CDR1 is SGHTA, CDR2 FQGTGA. CDR3 in amino acids: CASSSQGYEQETQYF. The CDR3 DNA follows: TGTGCCAGCAGCAGCCAGGGGTATGAGCAAGAGACCCAGTACTTC.

This chain uses TRBV6-5 with TRBJ2-1; D gene uncertain. Germline CDR1 is MNHEY and CDR2 is SVGAGI. The ends were cut back, 10 bases at V and 3 bases at J, with 7 bases in the middle. This CDR3 has 11 amino acids. The CDR3 here is CATHSYNEQFF. In nucleotides, the CDR3 is TGTGCCACCCACAGCTACAATGAGCAGTTCTTC.

The rearrangement joins TRBV3-1 to TRBJ2-5; D remains unclear. Germline CDR1 LGHDT, CDR2 YNNKEL (reference sequence). The ends were cut back, 1 base at V and 2 bases at J, with 5 bases in the middle. CDR3 length: 13 amino acids. CDR3 residues: CASSQAAQETQYF. CDR3 nucleotide sequence: TGTGCCAGCAGCCAAGCGGCTCAAGAGACCCAGTACTTC.

The chain combines TRBV11-2 with TRBJ2-5; unclear D gene. Gene TRBJ2-7 matches the end of the DNA better, so the J call may be wrong. The CDR3 is made up of 12 amino acids. From germline, CDR1 is SGHAT and CDR2 FQNNGV. The chain's CDR3 is CASSLTSHEQYF. The CDR3 DNA reads as TGTGCCAGCAGCTTAACGTCGCACGAGCAGTACTTC.

The table lists this clonotype with many counts. The chain couples TRBV29-1 to TRBJ2-7; D is unclear. Germline-derived CDR1 and CDR2 are SQVTM and ANQGSEA. The CDR3 covers 11 residues. V lost 5 bases and J lost 2, with 7 bases in between. CDR3 sequence: CSVFTTYEQYF. The CDR3 DNA reads as TGCAGCGTTTTCACTACCTACGAGCAGTACTTC.

This clonotype came up many times. V and J are TRBV4-1 and TRBJ2-3; no clear D gene. The ends were cut back, 0 bases at V and 0 bases at J, with 22 bases in the middle. The CDR3 has 20 residues. Germline V CDR1 and CDR2: MGHRA, YSYEKL. The CDR3 sequence: CASSQDPPRRILSSTDTQYF. The CDR3 DNA reads as TGCGCCAGCAGCCAAGATCCCCCGCGGCGCATACTTTCTAGCACAGATACGCAGTATTTT.

This clonotype was picked up a small number of times. This rearrangement joins TRBV7-6 to TRBJ2-3, with TRBD2 as a possible D gene (7 bases). CDR3 length: 14 residues. CDR1 is SGHVS and CDR2 is FNYEAQ in the germline V gene. V was trimmed by 7 bases and J by 3 bases, leaving 14 bases between them. The CDR3, as DNA: TGTGCCAGCACCTGGGGGGGGCCGACAGATACGCAGTATTTT. It is translated as CASTWGGPTDTQYF.

This clonotype occurred many times. V is TRBV29-1 and J is TRBJ2-7; possible D gene TRBD1, 5 bases. The CDR3 has 14 residues. Germline V gene data show CDR1 as SQVTM and CDR2 as ANQGSEA. V lost 4 bases and J 3 bases, leaving 16 bases between the germline ends. DNA of the CDR3: TGCAGCGTTGCCTACGACAGCTCAGGCTACGAGCAGTACTTC. It specifies CSVAYDSSGYEQYF.